A selection of T cell receptor beta chains follows, all from one sample in a study of metastatic and nonmetastatic thyroid tumors. TCRdb called clones again from the PCR reads with MiXCR. The sample yields roughly 59,000 clones, about a sixth seen once. The sample comprised blood. Every receptor here comes from a male donor with papillary thyroid cancer or a benign thyroid nodule (not recorded which). Some clones in this sample may be carry-over from other donors' samples. The CDR3 runs from the conserved cysteine through the conserved F or W. Each record gives: J gene, CDR3 length, clone size, V gene, D gene, CDR3 protein, CDR3 DNA. The D gene is left open where the match is weak. The listing skips clone size in some rows; elsewhere it reads once, few, many or a size class.

TRBJ2-1,17,once,TRBV9,TRBD1,CASSYGTGTGVYNEQSF,TGTGCCAGCAGCTACGGTACCGGGACAGGGGTTTACAATGAGCAGTCCTTC
TRBJ1-2,14,many,TRBV9,TRBD1,CASSVGTGAYGYTF,TGTGCCAGCAGCGTAGGGACAGGGGCGTATGGCTACACCTTC
TRBJ2-1,14,many,TRBV12-3/TRBV12-4,TRBD2,CASSPRTSSNEQFF,TGTGCCAGCAGTCCCCGGACTAGTTCCAATGAGCAGTTCTTC
TRBJ2-7,13,many,TRBV20-1,.,CSARPDTTYEQYF,TGCAGTGCTAGACCTGACACTACCTACGAGCAGTACTTC
TRBJ1-1,15,many,TRBV5-1,.,CASSLEAGANTEAFF,TGCGCCAGCAGCTTGGAAGCAGGGGCGAACACTGAAGCTTTCTTT
TRBJ2-1,15,.,TRBV24-1,.,CATSDLGQGFNEQFF,TGTGCCACCAGTGACTTAGGGCAGGGGTTCAATGAGCAGTTCTTC
TRBJ1-6,17,many,TRBV7-6,.,CASSRQVGLEFNSPLHF,TGTGCCAGCAGCCGACAAGTAGGGCTGGAGTTTAATTCACCCCTCCACTTT
TRBJ2-7,14,many,TRBV20-1,TRBD1,CSARDLGGLYEQYF,TGCAGTGCTAGAGATCTAGGGGGCCTCTACGAGCAGTACTTC
TRBJ2-6,17,many,TRBV19,TRBD2,CASTTGGGLSGANVLTF,TGTGCCAGCACTACGGGGGGGGGACTTTCTGGGGCCAACGTCCTGACTTTC
TRBJ1-4,15,many,TRBV5-1,TRBD1,CASRPTGTVNEKLFF,TGCGCCAGCAGACCAACCGGGACAGTTAATGAAAAACTGTTTTTT
TRBJ1-3,16,many,TRBV9,.,CASSLSLQESGNTIYF,TGTGCCAGCAGCTTAAGCCTTCAAGAAAGCGGAAACACCATATATTTT
TRBJ2-1,16,many,TRBV19,TRBD2,CASSIPPSGSYNEQFF,TGTGCCAGTAGTATCCCCCCTAGCGGCTCCTACAATGAGCAGTTCTTC
TRBJ1-2,17,many,TRBV6-1,.,CASSSPPWAQRAAGYTF,TGTGCCAGCAGTTCCCCCCCTTGGGCCCAAAGGGCGGCTGGCTACACCTTC
TRBJ2-2,17,many,TRBV7-6,.,CASSQFIGLFHTGELFF,TGTGCCAGCAGCCAATTTATAGGGCTTTTCCACACCGGGGAGCTGTTTTTT
TRBJ2-2,16,many,TRBV12-3/TRBV12-4,TRBD1,CASSPGTGRNTGELFF,TGTGCCAGCAGTCCCGGGACAGGGAGGAACACCGGGGAGCTGTTTTTT
TRBJ1-2,16,many,TRBV7-8,.,CASSFLEGPSHYGYTF,TGTGCCAGCAGCTTTTTGGAGGGGCCTTCGCACTATGGCTACACCTTC
TRBJ2-2,15,few,TRBV6-1,.,CASSEVQFNTGELFF,TGTGCCAGCAGTGAAGTTCAGTTTAACACCGGGGAGCTGTTTTTT
TRBJ1-4,18,many,TRBV5-6,TRBD1,CASSLMGQERATNEKLFF,TGTGCCAGCAGCTTAATGGGACAGGAGAGGGCAACTAATGAAAAACTGTTTTTT
TRBJ1-5,18,.,TRBV19,.,CASSMSVLQVGSNQPQHF,TGTGCCAGTAGTATGTCGGTACTACAGGTGGGTAGCAATCAGCCCCAGCATTTT
TRBJ1-2,14,many,TRBV9,.,CASSVGGENYGYTF,TGTGCCAGCAGCGTGGGCGGGGAGAACTATGGCTACACCTTC
TRBJ2-5,14,many,TRBV29-1,.,CSVFIRVDQETQYF,TGCAGCGTTTTTATTCGTGTTGACCAAGAGACCCAGTACTTC
TRBJ1-1,12,.,TRBV11-2,.,CASRYGDTEAFF,TGTGCCAGCAGGTATGGAGACACTGAAGCTTTCTTT
TRBJ1-5,15,many,TRBV20-1,.,CSAVALLGGNQPQHF,TGCAGTGCCGTCGCTTTACTCGGGGGCAATCAGCCCCAGCATTTT
TRBJ1-1,15,many,TRBV28,.,CASSSLDTANTEAFF,TGTGCCAGCAGTTCCTTGGACACTGCCAACACTGAAGCTTTCTTT
TRBJ2-1,15,many,TRBV11-3,.,CASSLGSVRNNEQFF,TGTGCCAGCAGCTTAGGTTCAGTGAGAAACAATGAGCAGTTCTTC
TRBJ1-1,11,.,TRBV20-1,.,CSASLGPAAFF,TGCAGTGCTAGTCTAGGCCCCGCGGCTTTCTTT
TRBJ2-3,18,few,TRBV29-1,.,CSVEEGSGVMGPTDTQYF,TGCAGCGTTGAAGAGGGCTCCGGGGTCATGGGCCCCACAGATACGCAGTATTTT
TRBJ2-1,16,many,TRBV6-5,.,CASSYSGGRADNEQFF,TGTGCCAGCAGTTACTCGGGCGGGCGCGCCGACAATGAGCAGTTCTTC
TRBJ2-3,15,many,TRBV7-3,.,CASSRQGWGTDTQYF,TGTGCCAGCAGCAGGCAGGGATGGGGCACAGATACGCAGTATTTT
TRBJ2-7,14,.,TRBV7-2,.,CASSLGPGPYEQYF,TGTGCCAGCAGTCTAGGGCCGGGGCCCTACGAGCAGTACTTC
TRBJ2-7,14,many,TRBV7-6,.,CASSPGATTYEQYF,TGTGCCAGCAGCCCCGGGGCTACGACCTACGAGCAGTACTTC
TRBJ2-3,15,many,TRBV6-1,TRBD2,CASSAGTSGTDTQYF,TGTGCCAGCAGTGCCGGGACTAGCGGCACAGATACGCAGTATTTT
TRBJ2-3,16,.,TRBV11-2,.,CASSPLVVATTDTQYF,TGTGCCAGCAGCCCACTGGTGGTGGCTACCACAGATACGCAGTATTTT
TRBJ2-2,17,many,TRBV24-1,TRBD2,CATSDFPSGSGTGELFF,TGTGCCACCAGTGATTTTCCTAGCGGGAGTGGCACCGGGGAGCTGTTTTTT
TRBJ2-2,16,.,TRBV6-2/TRBV6-3,.,CASSSGGEPNTLELFF,TGTGCCAGCAGTTCAGGCGGGGAACCGAACACCTTGGAGCTGTTTTTT
TRBJ2-5,16,many,TRBV5-6,TRBD2,CASSKTGLAVEETQYF,TGTGCCAGCAGCAAGACGGGACTAGCGGTTGAAGAGACCCAGTACTTC
TRBJ1-2,14,.,TRBV27,.,CASSLSENKYGYTF,TGTGCCAGCAGTTTGAGTGAGAATAAATATGGCTACACCTTC
TRBJ2-1,15,many,TRBV18,TRBD1,CASSPRDRGYNEQFF,TGTGCCAGCTCACCCCGGGACAGGGGATACAATGAGCAGTTCTTC
TRBJ2-2,17,.,TRBV12-3/TRBV12-4,TRBD2,CASRHRTSGVKTGVLFF,TGTGCCAGCAGACATAGGACTAGCGGGGTGAAAACCGGGGTGCTGTTTTTT
TRBJ1-4,16,many,TRBV4-1,.,CASSQDRRGGNEKLFF,TGCGCCAGCAGCCAAGATAGGAGGGGGGGTAATGAAAAACTGTTTTTT
TRBJ1-1,12,medium-sized,TRBV6-1,.,CASSEYNTEAFF,TGTGCCAGCAGTGAATACAACACTGAAGCTTTCTTT